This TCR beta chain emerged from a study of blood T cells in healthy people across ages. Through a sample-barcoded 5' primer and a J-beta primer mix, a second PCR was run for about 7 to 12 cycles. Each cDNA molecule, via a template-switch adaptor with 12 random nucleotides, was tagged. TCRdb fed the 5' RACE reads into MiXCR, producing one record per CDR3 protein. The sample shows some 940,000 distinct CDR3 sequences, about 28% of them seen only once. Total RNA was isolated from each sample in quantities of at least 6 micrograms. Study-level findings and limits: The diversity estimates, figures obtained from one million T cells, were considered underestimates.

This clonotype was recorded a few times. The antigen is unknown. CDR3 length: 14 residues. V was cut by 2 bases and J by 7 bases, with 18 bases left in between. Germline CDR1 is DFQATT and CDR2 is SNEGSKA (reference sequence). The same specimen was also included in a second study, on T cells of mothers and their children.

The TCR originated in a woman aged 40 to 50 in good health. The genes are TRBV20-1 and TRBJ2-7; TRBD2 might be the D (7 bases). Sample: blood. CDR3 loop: CSARQLGGPYEQYF. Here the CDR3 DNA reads TGCAGTGCTAGACAACTCGGGGGGCCTTATGAGCAGTACTTC.